A single sample gave rise to the 9 T cell receptor beta chains below, sequenced in a study of response to subunit inactivated influenza vaccine. TCRdb re-derived calls from the RT-PCR reads in MiXCR, one entry per CDR3 protein. The sample holds hundreds of thousands of distinct CDR3 sequences, approximately 15% seen once. The material was PBMCs from blood, obtained 14 days before vaccination. Receptors originate from a man aged 45-65 years who received an inactivated influenza vaccine.

V usage is TRBV7-2 and J usage is TRBJ2-7, with TRBD1 identical over 8 bases. CDR1 is SGHTA, CDR2 FQGNSA, per germline. Trimming cost V 6 bases and J 0 bases; bases outside gene matches: 7. The length of the CDR3 is 15 residues. The CDR3 DNA sequence: TGTGCCAGCAGATTACAGGGGGTAACCTCCTACGAGCAGTACTTC. Its translation is CASRLQGVTSYEQYF.

The chain is built from TRBV7-2 and TRBJ2-2; a possible D gene is TRBD1 (6 bases). This CDR3 has 15 residues. V was pared by 6 bases and J by 1 base, with 12 bases between. Germline CDR1 SGHTA, CDR2 FQGNSA. This CDR3 reads CASRSGTLNTGELFF. DNA for the CDR3: TGTGCCAGCAGATCCGGGACACTGAACACCGGGGAGCTGTTTTTT.

V usage is TRBV5-1 and J usage is TRBJ2-3; D not certain. V lost 7 bases and J 0 bases, leaving 15 bases between the germline ends. CDR3 length: 15 residues. Per germline, CDR1 SGHRS and CDR2 YFSETQ. CDR3 nucleotides: TGCGCCAGCGCTCCATGGGGTGGCAGCACAGATACGCAGTATTTT. Encoded protein: CASAPWGGSTDTQYF.

In its sample, this clonotype was seen many times. The genes are TRBV11-1 and TRBJ1-1; D call uncertain. Trimming cost V 4 bases and J 1 base, with 16 bases left between them. The CDR3 runs 16 residues. Germline CDR1 SGHAT, CDR2 FQDESV (reference sequence). The CDR3 region has the DNA TGTGCCAGCAGCTCCTATACCTGGACCGCGAACACTGAAGCTTTCTTT. Translation: CASSSYTWTANTEAFF.

The chain carries TRBV5-6 and TRBJ1-4; 11 bases agree with TRBD1. CDR1 is SGHDT, CDR2 YYEEEE, per germline. The CDR3 loop spans 15 amino acids. Trimming at V came to 2 bases and at J to 6 bases, leaving 3 bases not matched to a gene. The CDR3 region is CASSFSGQGDEKLFF. For the CDR3, the DNA is TGTGCCAGCAGCTTCTCGGGACAGGGGGATGAAAAACTGTTTTTT.

This chain connects TRBV7-9 to TRBJ2-7; 7 bases match TRBD1. Germline V gene sequence: CDR1 SEHNR, CDR2 FQNEAQ (reference sequence). The CDR3 totals 15 residues. V shed 5 bases and J 2 bases; nucleotides not matched to a gene: 9. CDR3 sequence: CASSLGVGQPYEQYF. Here the CDR3 DNA reads TGTGCCAGCAGCCTGGGAGTGGGACAGCCCTACGAGCAGTACTTC.

This chain uses TRBV20-1 with TRBJ2-2; 7 nucleotides line up with TRBD2. The germline CDR1 and CDR2 sequences are DFQATT and SNEGSKA (reference sequence). CDR3 length: 14 amino acids. V was clipped by 6 bases and J by 2 bases; unmatched bases: 6. CDR3 in amino acids: CSAKGLTNTGELFF. CDR3 coding DNA: TGCAGTGCAAAGGGACTAACAAACACCGGGGAGCTGTTTTTT.

This clonotype was seen a few times. V usage is TRBV6-2 or TRBV6-3 and J usage is TRBJ1-1; 9 nucleotides align to TRBD1. V lost 8 bases and J lost 10; bases outside the gene matches: 17. Germline-derived CDR1 and CDR2 are MNHEY and SVGEGT. There are 15 residues in the CDR3. CDR3 sequence reads: CASGKSGTGRVGAFF. The CDR3 DNA is TGTGCCAGCGGTAAATCCGGGACAGGGAGAGTTGGAGCTTTCTTT.

This clonotype was observed a handful of times. The chain uses TRBV7-9 and TRBJ1-1, with 10 bases matching TRBD1. The CDR3 spans 14 residues. Germline CDR1 is SEHNR and CDR2 is FQNEAQ (reference sequence). Germline trimming cut 6 bases from V and 5 bases from J; bases unmatched to any gene: 6. CDR3 in DNA: TGTGCCAGCAGTCGGGGACAGGGGACAACTGAAGCTTTCTTT. It encodes CASSRGQGTTEAFF.